The rows below give T cell receptor beta chains drawn from one sample of a study of lymphopenia after photon versus proton radiotherapy. Data came from immunoSEQ multiplex PCR; TCRdb stores just in-frame clones and leaves some out. The table has about 83,000 clones, about four fifths seen once. The sample in question was peripheral blood, obtained from a patient treated with proton-based radiotherapy. The receptor source for this set is a man in his 60s with pancreatic cancer. CDR3s include the opening cysteine and the closing phenylalanine or tryptophan. The D gene is left open where the match is weak. Clone size is not always given. Where it is, it says once, few, many or a class for expanded clones.

d_call	v_call	j_call	clone_size	cdr3_nt	cdr3_aa
NA	TRBV7-8	TRBJ1-5	NA	TGTGCCAGCAGCTTATCTGGCCAGGGTCAGCCCCAGCATTTT	CASSLSGQGQPQHF
NA	TRBV6-5	TRBJ2-2	NA	TGTGCCAGCAGTTACGAGGGGGGGAACACCGGGGAGCTGTTTTTT	CASSYEGGNTGELFF
NA	TRBV4-1	TRBJ2-1	NA	TGCGCCAGCAGCCAAATTAATGTACTAGTTTCCGATGAGCAGTTCTTC	CASSQINVLVSDEQFF
NA	TRBV28	TRBJ2-7	once	TGTGCCAGCGTCCGGGCCTACGAGCAGTACTTC	CASVRAYEQYF
NA	TRBV28	TRBJ2-7	once	TGTGCCAGCAGTTTATATGGGCTGGTCGAACTCGAATCCTACGAGCAGTACTTC	CASSLYGLVELESYEQYF
NA	TRBV28	TRBJ2-7	NA	TGTGCCAGCACCGCCCATGGAGGGCTCTACGAGCAGTACTTC	CASTAHGGLYEQYF
TRBD2	TRBV5-1	TRBJ2-2	NA	TGCGCCAGCAGCTCCCAGAGGGGAGCGGGGAAGAACACCGGGGAGCTGTTTTTT	CASSSQRGAGKNTGELFF
TRBD2	TRBV18	TRBJ2-1	NA	TGTGCCAGCTCCCCACTAGCGGGATACAATGAGCAGTTCTTC	CASSPLAGYNEQFF
NA	TRBV2	TRBJ1-2	few	TGTGCCAGCAGTGGCTACGGCTATGGCTACACCTTC	CASSGYGYGYTF
TRBD2	TRBV30	TRBJ2-5	NA	TGTGCCTGGAGTTCTAGCGGGAGATTTCGAGAGACCCAGTACTTC	CAWSSSGRFRETQYF